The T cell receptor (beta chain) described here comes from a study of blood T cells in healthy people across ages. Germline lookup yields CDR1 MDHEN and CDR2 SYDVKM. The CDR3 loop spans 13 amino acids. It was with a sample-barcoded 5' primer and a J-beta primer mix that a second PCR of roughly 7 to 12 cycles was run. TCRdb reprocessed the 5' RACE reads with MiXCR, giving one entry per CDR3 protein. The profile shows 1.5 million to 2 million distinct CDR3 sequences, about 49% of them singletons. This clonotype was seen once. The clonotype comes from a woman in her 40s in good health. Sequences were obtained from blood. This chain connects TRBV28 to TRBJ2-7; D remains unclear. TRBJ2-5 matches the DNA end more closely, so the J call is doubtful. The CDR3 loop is CAIRRLATETQYF. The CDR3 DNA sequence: TGTGCCATCCGACGGCTGGCGACGGAGACCCAGTACTTC.